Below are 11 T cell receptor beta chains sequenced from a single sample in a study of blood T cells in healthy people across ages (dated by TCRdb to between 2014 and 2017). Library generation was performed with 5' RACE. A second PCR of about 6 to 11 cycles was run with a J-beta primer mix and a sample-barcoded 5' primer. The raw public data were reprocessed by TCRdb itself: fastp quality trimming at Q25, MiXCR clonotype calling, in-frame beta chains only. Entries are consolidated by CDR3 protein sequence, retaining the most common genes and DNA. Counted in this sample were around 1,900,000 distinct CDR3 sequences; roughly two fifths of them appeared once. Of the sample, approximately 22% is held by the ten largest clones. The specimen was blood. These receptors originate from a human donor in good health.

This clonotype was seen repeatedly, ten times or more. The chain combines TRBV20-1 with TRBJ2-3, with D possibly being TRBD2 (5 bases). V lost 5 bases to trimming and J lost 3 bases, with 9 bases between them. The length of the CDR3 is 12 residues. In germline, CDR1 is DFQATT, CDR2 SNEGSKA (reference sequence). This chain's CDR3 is CSAREGTDTQYF. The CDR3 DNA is TGCAGTGCTCGCGAGGGAACAGATACGCAGTATTTT.

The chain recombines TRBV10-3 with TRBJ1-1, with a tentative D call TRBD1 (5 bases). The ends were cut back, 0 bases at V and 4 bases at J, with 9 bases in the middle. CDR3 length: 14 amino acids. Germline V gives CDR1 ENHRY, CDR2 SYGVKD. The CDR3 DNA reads TGTGCCATCAGTGAGTCGGGGGAGACCACTGAAGCTTTCTTT. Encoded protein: CAISESGETTEAFF.

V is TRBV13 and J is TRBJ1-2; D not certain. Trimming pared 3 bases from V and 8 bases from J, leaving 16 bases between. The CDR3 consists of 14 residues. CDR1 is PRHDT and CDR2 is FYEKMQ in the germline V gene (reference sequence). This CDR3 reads CASSLQLLSWGYTF. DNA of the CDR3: TGTGCCAGCAGCTTGCAGCTGCTTTCGTGGGGCTACACCTTC.

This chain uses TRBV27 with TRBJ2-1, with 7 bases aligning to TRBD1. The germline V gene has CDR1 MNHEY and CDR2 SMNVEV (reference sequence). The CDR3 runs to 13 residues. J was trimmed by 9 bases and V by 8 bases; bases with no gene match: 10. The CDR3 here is CASQGEQGTEQFF. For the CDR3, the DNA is TGTGCCAGCCAGGGGGAGCAGGGGACTGAGCAGTTCTTC.

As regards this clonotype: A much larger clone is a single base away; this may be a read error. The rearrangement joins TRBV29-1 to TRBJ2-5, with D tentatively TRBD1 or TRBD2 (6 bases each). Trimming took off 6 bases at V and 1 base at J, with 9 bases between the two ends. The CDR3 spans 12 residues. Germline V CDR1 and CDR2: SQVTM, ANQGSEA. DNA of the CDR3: TGCAGCGTCCGGGGGCGCCAAGAGACCCAGTACTTC. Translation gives CSVRGRQETQYF. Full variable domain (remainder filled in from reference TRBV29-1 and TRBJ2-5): SAVISQKPSRDICQRGTSLTIQCQVDSQVTMMFWYRQQPGQSLTLIATANQGSEATYESGFVIDKFPISRPNLTFSTLTVSNMSPEDSSIYLCSVRGRQETQYFGPGTRLLVL.

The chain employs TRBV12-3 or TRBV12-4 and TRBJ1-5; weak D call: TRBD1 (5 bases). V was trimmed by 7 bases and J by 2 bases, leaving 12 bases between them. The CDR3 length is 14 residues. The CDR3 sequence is CASTLEGRNQPQHF. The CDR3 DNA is TGTGCCAGCACCTTAGAGGGGCGCAATCAGCCCCAGCATTTT.

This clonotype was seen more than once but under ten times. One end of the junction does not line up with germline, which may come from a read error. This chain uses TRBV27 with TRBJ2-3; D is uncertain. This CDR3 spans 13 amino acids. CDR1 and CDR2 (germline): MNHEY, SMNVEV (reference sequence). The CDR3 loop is CASSVSAVDTQYF. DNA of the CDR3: TGTGCCAGCAGTGTATCTGCGGTGGATACGCAGTATTTT.

CDR3 loop: CASSSGTGADNEQFF. CDR3 bases: TGTGCCAGCAGTTCCGGGACAGGGGCCGACAATGAGCAGTTCTTC. The chain uses TRBV27 and TRBJ2-1; 10 bases match TRBD1. Trimming took 4 bases from V and 5 from J; bases not matched to a gene: 5. The CDR3 sequence is 15 residues long. CDR1 is MNHEY and CDR2 is SMNVEV in the germline V gene (reference sequence).

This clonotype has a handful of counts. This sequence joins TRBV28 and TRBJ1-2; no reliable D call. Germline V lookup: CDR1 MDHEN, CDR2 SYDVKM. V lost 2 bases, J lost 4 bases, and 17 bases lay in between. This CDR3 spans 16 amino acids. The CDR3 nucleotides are TGTGCCAGCAGTTTAGCATCCGTACGTACTGGCTATGGCTACACCTTC. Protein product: CASSLASVRTGYGYTF.

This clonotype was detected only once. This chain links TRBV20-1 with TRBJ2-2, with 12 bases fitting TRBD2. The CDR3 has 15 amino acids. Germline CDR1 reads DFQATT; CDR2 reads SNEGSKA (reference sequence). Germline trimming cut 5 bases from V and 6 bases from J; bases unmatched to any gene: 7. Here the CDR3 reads CSAETGLAGPGELFF. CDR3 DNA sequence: TGCAGTGCTGAAACCGGACTAGCGGGGCCCGGGGAGCTGTTTTTT.

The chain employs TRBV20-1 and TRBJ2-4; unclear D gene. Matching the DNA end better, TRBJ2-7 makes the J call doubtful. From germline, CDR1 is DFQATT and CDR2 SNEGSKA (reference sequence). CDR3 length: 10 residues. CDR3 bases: TGCAGTGCTAGAGACGTCGAGCAGTACTTC. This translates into CSARDVEQYF.